The entry below describes one TCR beta chain. The CDR3 extends over 13 amino acids. Germline CDR1 and CDR2: GTSNPN and SVGIG (reference sequence). The V end was cut by 5 bases, the J end by 3 bases, with 13 bases between. Sequencing was performed with immunoSEQ multiplex PCR; in TCRdb, only in-frame clones are kept and a portion is missing. The sample yields some 100,000 clones, roughly 83% seen once. This entry is derived from a study of control samples from healthy donors and cancer patients. The genes are TRBV30 and TRBJ1-1, with D hard to call. This sequence was found in a woman aged 25 to 39 in good health. The sequenced sample consisted of blood. CDR3 amino acids: CAWGGYSYTEAFF. CDR3 DNA: TGTGCCTGGGGAGGGTACAGCTACACTGAAGCTTTCTTT.